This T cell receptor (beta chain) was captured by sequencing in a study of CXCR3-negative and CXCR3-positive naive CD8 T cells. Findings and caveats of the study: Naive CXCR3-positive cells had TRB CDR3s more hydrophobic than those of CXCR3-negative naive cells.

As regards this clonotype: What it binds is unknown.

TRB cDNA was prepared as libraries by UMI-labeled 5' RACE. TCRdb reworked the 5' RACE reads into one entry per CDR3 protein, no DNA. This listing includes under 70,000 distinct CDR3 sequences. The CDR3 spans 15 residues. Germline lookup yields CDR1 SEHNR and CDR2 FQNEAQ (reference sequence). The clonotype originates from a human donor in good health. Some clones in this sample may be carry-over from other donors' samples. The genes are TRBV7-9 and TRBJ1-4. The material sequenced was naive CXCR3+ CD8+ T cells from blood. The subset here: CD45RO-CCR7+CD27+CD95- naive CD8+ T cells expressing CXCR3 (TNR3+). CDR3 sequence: CASSLVTEFNEKLFF. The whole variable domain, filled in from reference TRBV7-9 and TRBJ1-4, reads DTGVSQNPRHKITKRGQNVTFRCDPISEHNRLYWYRQTLGQGPEFLTYFQNEAQLEKSRLLSDRFSAERPKGSFSTLEIQRTEQGDSAMYLCASSLVTEFNEKLFFGSGTQLSVL.